A selection of T cell receptor beta chains follows, all from one sample in a study of blood T cell repertoires in COVID-19. The repertoire was sequenced with immunoSEQ multiplex PCR; TCRdb's copy has only in-frame clones and lacks some. The repertoire holds about 10,000 clones, with about 90% as singletons. Sequencing was done on a sample of peripheral blood. The receptor source for this set is a human donor in a cohort sampled during active COVID-19. The CDR3 runs from the conserved cysteine through the conserved F or W. A D gene is named only where the DNA matches it firmly. Clone size, where shown, is once, few, many, or a class for clones that have expanded.

d_call	v_call	j_call	clone_size	cdr3_nt	cdr3_aa
TRBD1	TRBV7-9	TRBJ2-4	-	TGTGCCAGCCTCCGGACAGGGCCAAACATTCAGTACTTC	CASLRTGPNIQYF
-	TRBV10-1	TRBJ2-3	-	TGCGCCAGCAGTGAGTCCCAGGGGTCGGATACGCAGTATTTT	CASSESQGSDTQYF
TRBD1	TRBV23-1	TRBJ2-5	-	TGCGCCAGCAGAACCAGGGGGCTGATGCAAGAGACCCAGTACTTC	CASRTRGLMQETQYF
TRBD1	TRBV7-2	TRBJ1-2	-	TGTGCCAGCAGCCCCCGGGACAGGGCGGGTGGCTACACCTTC	CASSPRDRAGGYTF
TRBD2	TRBV2	TRBJ2-5	-	TGTGCCAGCAGTGATGATGGCGGGGGGCTCGCAGAGACCCAGTACTTC	CASSDDGGGLAETQYF
-	TRBV15	TRBJ1-4	-	TGTGCCACCAGCAGCGGGGTTTCGAGGACTAATGAAAAACTGTTTTTT	CATSSGVSRTNEKLFF
-	TRBV28	TRBJ2-1	-	TGTGCCAGCATAGGACGGGCCGGGGACAATGAGCAGTTCTTC	CASIGRAGDNEQFF
TRBD2	TRBV27	TRBJ2-3	-	TGTGCCAGCAGTGCCCTCGGCGGGGGGGCCCCCGGTACGCAGTATTTT	CASSALGGGAPGTQYF
TRBD1	TRBV7-9	TRBJ2-2	-	TGTGCCAGCACTTCCCTGGACAGGGGGGCGGTCGGGGAGCTGTTTTTT	CASTSLDRGAVGELFF
-	TRBV27	TRBJ2-7	-	TGTGCCAGCAGTTTCTCGAGGGGGGGCATCTACGAGCAGTACTTC	CASSFSRGGIYEQYF
TRBD1	TRBV18	TRBJ1-4	-	TGTGCCAGCTCATCCACGACAGGGCGGAGGACTAATGAAAAACTGTTTTTT	CASSSTTGRRTNEKLFF
-	TRBV12-5	TRBJ1-1	-	TGTGCTAGTGGAACCGGACAGGAAGCTTTCTTT	CASGTGQEAFF
-	TRBV21-1	TRBJ2-5	-	TGTGCCAGCAGCAAAGCACTAGCGGGGGGCCCTGGTCTTCAAGAGACCCAGTACTTC	CASSKALAGGPGLQETQYF
TRBD2	TRBV5-1	TRBJ2-1	once	TGCGCCAGCAGCGGGGGAGGGGAGCCCTACAATGAGCAGTTCTTC	CASSGGGEPYNEQFF
TRBD2	TRBV7-2	TRBJ2-5	-	TGTGCCAGCAGCCGGGGGGGGACCCCGCAAGAGACCCAGTACTTC	CASSRGGTPQETQYF
TRBD1	TRBV5-1	TRBJ2-2	few	TGCGCCAGCAGCTTGTACAGGGGAAAAGGCGGGGAGCTGTTTTTT	CASSLYRGKGGELFF
TRBD1	TRBV27	TRBJ2-3	-	TGTGCCAGCACCCCCGACAGGGTCACAGATACGCAGTATTTT	CASTPDRVTDTQYF
-	TRBV5-4	TRBJ2-7	-	TGTGCCAGCAGCTTGGGGGCAGCCTACGAGCAGTACTTC	CASSLGAAYEQYF
-	TRBV30	TRBJ2-7	few	TGTGCCGGGCACCGGGGTAGGTACGAGCAGTACTTC	CAGHRGRYEQYF
-	TRBV24-1	TRBJ1-2	-	TGTGCCACCAGTACAGGTTCCTCGGACTATGGCTACACCTTC	CATSTGSSDYGYTF
-	TRBV7-2	TRBJ2-2	-	TGTGCCAGCAGCTTAGCGAATTGGGGGGCCGGGGAGCTGTTTTTT	CASSLANWGAGELFF
-	TRBV4-1	TRBJ2-4	-	TGCGCCAGCAGCCTTAATCCCGGGGAGAACATTCAGTACTTC	CASSLNPGENIQYF
-	TRBV6-6	TRBJ1-2	-	TGTGCCAGCAGTTATGGGCAAGGAGGAGGTCAGGGCTACACCTTC	CASSYGQGGGQGYTF
TRBD1	TRBV9	TRBJ2-7	-	TGTGCCAGCAGCCCCCGGACAGGGACCGGCGAGCAGTACTTC	CASSPRTGTGEQYF
-	TRBV3-1/TRBV3-2	TRBJ2-5	-	TGTGCCAGCAGCCAGTCTAGCCCCCTTGAGACCCAGTACTTC	CASSQSSPLETQYF
-	TRBV5-4	TRBJ1-2	-	TGTGCCAGCAGCTTGGAGTACAGGACACCCTTAAACTATGGCTACACCTTC	CASSLEYRTPLNYGYTF
-	TRBV2	TRBJ2-7	-	TGTGCCAGCAGTGAAGCGCCTCAAGGTCCCTCAGGTAGATCTCCTACCTACGAGCAGTACTTC	CASSEAPQGPSGRSPTYEQYF
TRBD2	TRBV6-6	TRBJ2-1	once	TGTGCCAGCAGTGATAGCGGGGGGGCCAATGAGCAGTTCTTC	CASSDSGGANEQFF
TRBD1	TRBV9	TRBJ2-7	-	TGTGCCAGCAGCGTATCCAGCCCGGGACAGGGCTACGAGCAGTACTTC	CASSVSSPGQGYEQYF
TRBD2	TRBV5-6	TRBJ2-3	once	TGTGCCAGCAGCCAGACTAGCGGGGGGGCCAAAGGCACAGATACGCAGTATTTT	CASSQTSGGAKGTDTQYF
TRBD1	TRBV19	TRBJ1-2	-	TGTGCCAGTAGTCCTGGGACAGGGATGACTAATGGCTACACCTTC	CASSPGTGMTNGYTF
TRBD1	TRBV19	TRBJ2-1	-	TGTGCCAGTAGTATTTATGCAGGGACAGGAAATGAGCAGTTCTTC	CASSIYAGTGNEQFF
TRBD2	TRBV3-1/TRBV3-2	TRBJ2-3	-	TGTGCCAGCAGCCATTATTCTAGCGGGGCGGGAGATACGCAGTATTTT	CASSHYSSGAGDTQYF
-	TRBV4-2	TRBJ2-1	-	TGTGCCAGCAGCCAGGGGATCGGGGGGCTCAATGAGCAGTTCTTC	CASSQGIGGLNEQFF
TRBD1	TRBV18	TRBJ1-2	-	TGTGCCAGCTCACCATCAACGGACAGGGGGGGTGTTGGCTACACCTTC	CASSPSTDRGGVGYTF
TRBD1	TRBV4-2	TRBJ2-1	-	TGTGCCAGCAGCCAACCTCGGGACAGTAGAGAGAATGAGCAGTTCTTC	CASSQPRDSRENEQFF
TRBD2	TRBV11-2	TRBJ2-1	-	TGTGCCAGCAGCTTAGCGGGGGGAGACAATGAGCAGTTCTTC	CASSLAGGDNEQFF
-	TRBV25-1	TRBJ2-7	-	TGTGCCAGCAGTGAGAGTCTAGCGACAGATCACGAGCAGTACTTC	CASSESLATDHEQYF
TRBD2	TRBV11-2	TRBJ2-7	few	TGTGCCAGCAGCCCTCTAGCGGGGGGCTACGAGCAGTACTTC	CASSPLAGGYEQYF
TRBD2	TRBV4-2	TRBJ2-7	few	TGTGCCAGCAGCCAAGAGCTAGCGGGGGCCTCCGAGCAGTACTTC	CASSQELAGASEQYF
TRBD1	TRBV5-4	TRBJ1-1	once	TGTGCCAGCAGCTTGACAGGGGGAATTGAAGCTTTCTTT	CASSLTGGIEAFF
-	TRBV12-5	TRBJ2-7	-	TGTGCTAGTGGAGTCGGGGGGCGGTACGAGCAGTACTTC	CASGVGGRYEQYF
TRBD2	TRBV19	TRBJ2-3	-	TGTGCCAGTAGGGCGGGGGGCCGTGGAGATACGCAGTATTTT	CASRAGGRGDTQYF
TRBD1	TRBV23-1	TRBJ1-5	once	TGCGCCAGCAGTCAATGGGGCCACGACAGGGGGAGGAAAAAAGATCAGCCCCAGCATTTT	CASSQWGHDRGRKKDQPQHF
-	TRBV4-3	TRBJ2-7	-	TGCGCCAGCAGCCAAGGGGCGGGACTTACCTACGAGCAGTACTTC	CASSQGAGLTYEQYF
-	TRBV9	TRBJ1-3	-	TGTGCCAGCAGCGTACAGCGGGACTTCTTCTCTGGAAACACCATATATTTT	CASSVQRDFFSGNTIYF
-	TRBV27	TRBJ2-3	-	TGTGCCAGCACAACAGGGAACCCTTTAGGTACGCAGTATTTT	CASTTGNPLGTQYF
-	TRBV19	TRBJ1-1	once	TGTGCCAGTAGTCGTGGACAGCTGAACACTGAAGCTTTCTTT	CASSRGQLNTEAFF
-	TRBV25-1	TRBJ2-3	-	TGTGCCAGCACCGACCACTACAGCACAGATACGCAGTATTTT	CASTDHYSTDTQYF
TRBD2	TRBV19	TRBJ2-3	once	TGTGCCAGTAGTATACCGGGACTAGCTTTCGGAGATACGCAGTATTTT	CASSIPGLAFGDTQYF
TRBD2	TRBV5-1	TRBJ2-1	-	TGCGCCAGCAGCGCCTCCGGGACTAGCGGGGGCTACAATGAGCAGTTCTTC	CASSASGTSGGYNEQFF
-	TRBV6-5	TRBJ2-7	-	TGTGCCAGCAGGGGAGATGTTACGGGGCAGTACTTC	CASRGDVTGQYF
TRBD1	TRBV10-3	TRBJ1-2	-	TGTGCCATCAGTGAGAGGGCAGGGGGCACGTTTTCCTATGGCTACACCTTC	CAISERAGGTFSYGYTF
TRBD2	TRBV9	TRBJ2-1	-	TGTGCCAGCAGCGTAGATCCCCTTAGCGGGAAGCAGTTCTTC	CASSVDPLSGKQFF
TRBD2	TRBV7-2	TRBJ2-7	-	TGTGCCAGCAGCTTTACCCGCGGGGGGTACTACGAGCAGTACTTC	CASSFTRGGYYEQYF
TRBD2	TRBV29-1	TRBJ2-5	-	TGCAGCGCTTGCTACCCCAGCGGGGGGAACCAAGAGACCCAGTACTTC	CSACYPSGGNQETQYF
-	TRBV12-3/TRBV12-4	TRBJ1-3	few	TGTGCCAGCAGTTTACGGACAGGAAACACCATATATTTT	CASSLRTGNTIYF
TRBD1	TRBV11-2	TRBJ1-2	-	TGTGCCAGCAGCCCCAGGGACAGGGATTATTATGGCTACACCTTC	CASSPRDRDYYGYTF
TRBD1	TRBV7-8	TRBJ1-6	-	TGTGCCAGCAGCCCGGGACAGGGAGTCCTTTCACCCCTCCACTTT	CASSPGQGVLSPLHF